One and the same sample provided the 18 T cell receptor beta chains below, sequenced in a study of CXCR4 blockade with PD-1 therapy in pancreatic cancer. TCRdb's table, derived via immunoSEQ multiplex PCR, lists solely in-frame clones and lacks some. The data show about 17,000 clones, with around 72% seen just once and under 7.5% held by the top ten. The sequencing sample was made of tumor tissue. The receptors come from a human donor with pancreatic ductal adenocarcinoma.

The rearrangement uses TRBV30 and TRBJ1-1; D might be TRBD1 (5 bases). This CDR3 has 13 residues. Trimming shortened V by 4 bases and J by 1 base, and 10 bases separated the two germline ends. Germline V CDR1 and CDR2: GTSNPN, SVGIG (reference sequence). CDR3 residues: CAWTLGGNTEAFF. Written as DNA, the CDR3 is TGTGCCTGGACCCTCGGGGGGAACACTGAAGCTTTCTTT.

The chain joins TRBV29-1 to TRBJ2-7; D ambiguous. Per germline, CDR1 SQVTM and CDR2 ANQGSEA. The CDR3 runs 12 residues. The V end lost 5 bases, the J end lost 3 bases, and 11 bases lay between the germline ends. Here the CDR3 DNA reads TGCAGCGTTATGGCGCAGAACTACGAGCAGTACTTC. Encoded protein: CSVMAQNYEQYF.

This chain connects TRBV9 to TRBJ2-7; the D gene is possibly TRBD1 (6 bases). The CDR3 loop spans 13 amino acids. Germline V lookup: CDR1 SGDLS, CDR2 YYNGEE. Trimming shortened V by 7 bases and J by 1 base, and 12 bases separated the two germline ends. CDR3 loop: CASGIGQSYEQYF. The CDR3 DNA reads TGTGCCAGCGGGATTGGACAGTCCTACGAGCAGTACTTC.

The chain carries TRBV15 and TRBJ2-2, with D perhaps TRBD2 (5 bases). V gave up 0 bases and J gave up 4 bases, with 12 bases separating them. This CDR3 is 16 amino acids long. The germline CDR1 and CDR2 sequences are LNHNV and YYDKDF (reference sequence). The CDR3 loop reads CATSREIVGVTGELFF. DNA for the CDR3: TGTGCCACCAGCAGAGAAATAGTCGGGGTCACCGGGGAGCTGTTTTTT. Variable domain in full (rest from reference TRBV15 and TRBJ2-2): DAMVIQNPRYQVTQFGKPVTLSCSQTLNHNVMYWYQQKSSQAPKLLFHYYDKDFNNEADTPDNFQSRRPNTSFCFLDIRSPGLGDTAMYLCATSREIVGVTGELFFGEGSRLTVL.

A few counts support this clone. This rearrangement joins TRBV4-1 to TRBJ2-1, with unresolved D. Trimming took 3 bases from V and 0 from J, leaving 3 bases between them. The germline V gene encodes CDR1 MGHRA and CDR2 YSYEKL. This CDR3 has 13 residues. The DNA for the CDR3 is TGCGCCAGCAGCCAGAGCTCCTACAATGAGCAGTTCTTC. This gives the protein CASSQSSYNEQFF.

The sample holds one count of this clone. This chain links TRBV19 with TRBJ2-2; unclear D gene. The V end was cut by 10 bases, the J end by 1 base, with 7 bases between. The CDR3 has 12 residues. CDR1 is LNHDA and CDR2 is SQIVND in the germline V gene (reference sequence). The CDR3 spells CATPGNTGELFF. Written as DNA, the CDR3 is TGTGCCACCCCGGGGAACACCGGGGAGCTGTTTTTT. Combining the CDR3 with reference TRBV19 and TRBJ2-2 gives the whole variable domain DGGITQSPKYLFRKEGQNVTLSCEQNLNHDAMYWYRQDPGQGLRLIYYSQIVNDFQKGDIAEGYSVSREKKESFPLTVTSAQKNPTAFYLCATPGNTGELFFGEGSRLTVL.

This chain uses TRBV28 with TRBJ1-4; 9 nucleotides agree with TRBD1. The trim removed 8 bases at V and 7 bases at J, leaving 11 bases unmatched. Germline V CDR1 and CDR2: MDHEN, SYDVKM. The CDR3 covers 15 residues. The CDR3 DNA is TGTGCCAGCCGAACGGCAGGGACAGGGAGTGAAAAACTGTTTTTT. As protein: CASRTAGTGSEKLFF.

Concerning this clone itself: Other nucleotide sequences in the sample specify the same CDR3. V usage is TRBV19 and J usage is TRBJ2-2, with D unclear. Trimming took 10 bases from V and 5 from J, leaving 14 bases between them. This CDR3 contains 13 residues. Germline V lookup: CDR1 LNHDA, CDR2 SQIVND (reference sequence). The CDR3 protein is CAIQSRGTGELFF. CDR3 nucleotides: TGTGCCATACAAAGTAGAGGAACCGGGGAGCTGTTTTTT.

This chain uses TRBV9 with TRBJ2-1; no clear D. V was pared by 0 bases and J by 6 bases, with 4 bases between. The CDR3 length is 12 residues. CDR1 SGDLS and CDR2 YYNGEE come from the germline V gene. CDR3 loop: CASSVAPNEQFF. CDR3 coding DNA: TGTGCCAGCAGCGTAGCTCCCAATGAGCAGTTCTTC.

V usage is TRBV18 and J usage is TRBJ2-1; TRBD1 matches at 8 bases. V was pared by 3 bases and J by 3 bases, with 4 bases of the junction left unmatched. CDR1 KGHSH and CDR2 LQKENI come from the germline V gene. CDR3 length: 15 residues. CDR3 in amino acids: CASSPGQALYNEQFF. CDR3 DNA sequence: TGTGCCAGCTCACCGGGACAGGCACTCTACAATGAGCAGTTCTTC.

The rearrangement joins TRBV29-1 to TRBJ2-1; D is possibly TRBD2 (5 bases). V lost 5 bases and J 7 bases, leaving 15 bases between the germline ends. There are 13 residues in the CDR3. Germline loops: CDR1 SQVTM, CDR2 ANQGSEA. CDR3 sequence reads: CSVKVGAGNEQFF. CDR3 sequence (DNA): TGCAGCGTTAAGGTGGGAGCCGGGAATGAGCAGTTCTTC.

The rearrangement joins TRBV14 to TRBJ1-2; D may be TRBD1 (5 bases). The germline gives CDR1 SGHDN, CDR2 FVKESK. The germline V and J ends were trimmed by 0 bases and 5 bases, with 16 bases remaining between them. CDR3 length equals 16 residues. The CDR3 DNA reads TGTGCCAGCAGCCAAGACCGCAGCCCACGGGGGTATGGCTACACCTTC. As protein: CASSQDRSPRGYGYTF.

CDR3 in amino acids: CASGRGDNEQFF. In DNA, the CDR3 is TGTGCCAGCGGCAGGGGCGACAATGAGCAGTTCTTC. V is TRBV6-8 and J is TRBJ2-1; D might be TRBD1 (6 bases). The germline V gene has CDR1 MNHGY and CDR2 SAAAGT. The CDR3 runs 12 residues. Trimming shortened V by 8 bases and J by 5 bases, and 10 bases separated the two germline ends.

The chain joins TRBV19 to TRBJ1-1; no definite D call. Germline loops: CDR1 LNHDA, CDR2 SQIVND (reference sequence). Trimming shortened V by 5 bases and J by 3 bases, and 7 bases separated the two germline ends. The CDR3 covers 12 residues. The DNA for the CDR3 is TGTGCCAGTAGTCGGGCTTACACTGAAGCTTTCTTT. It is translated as CASSRAYTEAFF.

The CDR3 protein is CATLSGGQGGLAATGELFF. CDR3 nucleotides: TGCGCCACCCTCTCCGGGGGACAGGGGGGACTAGCGGCGACCGGGGAGCTGTTTTTT. The chain has TRBV10-1 and TRBJ2-2; D may match TRBD1 or TRBD2 (11 bases each). Per the germline V gene, CDR1 is WNHNN and CDR2 is SYGVQD (reference sequence). Trimming took 10 bases from V and 5 from J, leaving 32 bases between them. This CDR3 has 19 residues.

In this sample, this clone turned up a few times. The CDR3 reads CASSPTGIQETQYF. CDR3 coding DNA: TGTGCCAGCTCACCCACCGGGATCCAAGAGACCCAGTACTTC. The chain recombines TRBV18 with TRBJ2-5; perhaps TRBD2 as D (5 bases). The CDR3 is 14 amino acids. Deletions cut 3 bases from V and 1 base from J, with 9 bases between. The germline V gene has CDR1 KGHSH and CDR2 LQKENI.

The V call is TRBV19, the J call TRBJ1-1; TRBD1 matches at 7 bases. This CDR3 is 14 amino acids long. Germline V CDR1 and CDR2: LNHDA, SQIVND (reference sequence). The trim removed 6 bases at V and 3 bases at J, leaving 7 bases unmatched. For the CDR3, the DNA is TGTGCCAGTAGAAATAGAGACAGGGACACTGAAGCTTTCTTT. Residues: CASRNRDRDTEAFF.

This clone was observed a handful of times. The CDR3 here is CASGVRQGLVYEQYF. The CDR3 DNA is TGCGCCAGCGGGGTAAGACAGGGACTCGTCTACGAGCAGTACTTC. The chain combines TRBV23-1 with TRBJ2-7; possibly TRBD1 for D (7 bases). TRBV23-1 is treated as an ORF (open reading frame) with a function not yet certain. The V end was cut by 8 bases, the J end by 3 bases, with 20 bases between. CDR3 size: 15 residues.